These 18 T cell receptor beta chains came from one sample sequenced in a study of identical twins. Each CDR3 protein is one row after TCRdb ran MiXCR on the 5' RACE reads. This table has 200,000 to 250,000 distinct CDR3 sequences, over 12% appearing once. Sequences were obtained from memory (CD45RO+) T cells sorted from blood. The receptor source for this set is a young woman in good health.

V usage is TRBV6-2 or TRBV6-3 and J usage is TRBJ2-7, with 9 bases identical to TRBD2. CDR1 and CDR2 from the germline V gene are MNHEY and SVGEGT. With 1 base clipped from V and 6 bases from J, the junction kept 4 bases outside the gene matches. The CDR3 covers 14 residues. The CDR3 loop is CASSYLREGREQYF. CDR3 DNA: TGTGCCAGCAGTTACTTGCGGGAGGGACGCGAGCAGTACTTC.

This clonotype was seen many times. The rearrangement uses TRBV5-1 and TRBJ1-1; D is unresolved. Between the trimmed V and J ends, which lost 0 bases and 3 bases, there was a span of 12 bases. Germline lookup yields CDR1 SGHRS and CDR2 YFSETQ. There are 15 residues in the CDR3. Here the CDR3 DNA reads TGCGCCAGCAGCTTGGTACCAGGTCCGGACACTGAAGCTTTCTTT. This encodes CASSLVPGPDTEAFF.

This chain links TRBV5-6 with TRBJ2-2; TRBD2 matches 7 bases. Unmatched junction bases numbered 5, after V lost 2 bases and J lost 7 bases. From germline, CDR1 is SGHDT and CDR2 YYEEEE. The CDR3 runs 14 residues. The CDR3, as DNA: TGTGCCAGCAGCTTCGGACGGGGGGTCGGGGAGCTGTTTTTT. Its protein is CASSFGRGVGELFF.

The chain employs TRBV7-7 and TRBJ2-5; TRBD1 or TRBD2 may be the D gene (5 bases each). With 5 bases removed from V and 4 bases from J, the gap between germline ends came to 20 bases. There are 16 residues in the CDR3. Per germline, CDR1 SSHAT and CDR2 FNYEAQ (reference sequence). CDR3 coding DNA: TGTGCCAGCAGCCCTCGTGGGGCGAGGGCCTCAGAGACCCAGTACTTC. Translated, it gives CASSPRGARASETQYF.

CDR3 in amino acids: CASGLVRLAGGRGEQFF. The DNA for the CDR3 is TGTGCTAGTGGTTTGGTAAGACTAGCGGGAGGGCGGGGTGAGCAGTTCTTC. This chain connects TRBV12-5 to TRBJ2-1; 14 nucleotides match TRBD2. The CDR3 loop spans 17 amino acids. J lost 9 bases, V lost 0 bases, and 7 bases had no gene match. Germline CDR1 reads LGHNT; CDR2 reads FRNRAP.

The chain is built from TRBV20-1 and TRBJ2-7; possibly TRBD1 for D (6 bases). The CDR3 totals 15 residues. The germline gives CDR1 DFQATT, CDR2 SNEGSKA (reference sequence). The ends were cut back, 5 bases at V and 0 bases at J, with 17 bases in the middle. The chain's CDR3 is CSAYPGHRSSYEQYF. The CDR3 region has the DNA TGCAGTGCTTATCCGGGACACCGGAGCTCCTACGAGCAGTACTTC.

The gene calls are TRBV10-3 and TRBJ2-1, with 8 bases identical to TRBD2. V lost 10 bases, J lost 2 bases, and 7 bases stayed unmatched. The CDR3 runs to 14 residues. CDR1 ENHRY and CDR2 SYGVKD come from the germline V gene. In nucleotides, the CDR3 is TGTGCCACCGCGACTAGCGTCACCTACAATGAGCAGTTCTTC. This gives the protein CATATSVTYNEQFF.

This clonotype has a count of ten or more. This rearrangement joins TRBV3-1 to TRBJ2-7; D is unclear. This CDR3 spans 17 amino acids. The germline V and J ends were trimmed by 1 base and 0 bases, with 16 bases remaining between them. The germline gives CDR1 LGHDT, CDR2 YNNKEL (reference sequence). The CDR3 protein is CASSQVGRTDDSYEQYF. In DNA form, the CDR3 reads TGTGCCAGCAGCCAAGTGGGCCGGACGGATGACTCCTACGAGCAGTACTTC.

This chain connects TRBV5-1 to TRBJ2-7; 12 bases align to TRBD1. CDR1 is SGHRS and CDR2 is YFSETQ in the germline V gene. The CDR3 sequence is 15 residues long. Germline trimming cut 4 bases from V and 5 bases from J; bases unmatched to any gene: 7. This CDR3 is CASSRSGTGGNEQYF. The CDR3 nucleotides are TGCGCCAGCAGCCGCTCCGGGACAGGGGGCAACGAGCAGTACTTC.

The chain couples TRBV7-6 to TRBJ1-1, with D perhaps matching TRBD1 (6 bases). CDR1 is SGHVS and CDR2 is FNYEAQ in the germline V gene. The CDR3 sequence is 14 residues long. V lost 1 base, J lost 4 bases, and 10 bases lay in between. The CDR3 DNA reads TGTGCCAGCAGCTTAGACCCGACAGGCACTGAAGCTTTCTTT. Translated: CASSLDPTGTEAFF.

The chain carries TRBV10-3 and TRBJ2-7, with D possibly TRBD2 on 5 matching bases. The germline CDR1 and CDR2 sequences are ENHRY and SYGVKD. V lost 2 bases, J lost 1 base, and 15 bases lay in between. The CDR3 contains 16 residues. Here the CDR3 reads CAISEGEVRGSYEQYF. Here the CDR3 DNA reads TGTGCCATCAGTGAGGGAGAAGTTAGAGGGTCCTACGAGCAGTACTTC.

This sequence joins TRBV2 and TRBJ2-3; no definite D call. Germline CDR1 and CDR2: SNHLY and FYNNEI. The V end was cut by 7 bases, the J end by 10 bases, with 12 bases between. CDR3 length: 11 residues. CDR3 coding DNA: TGTGCCAGCAATAGACCCCCAGCGCAGTATTTT. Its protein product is CASNRPPAQYF.

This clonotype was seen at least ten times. In nucleotides, the CDR3 is TGTGCCATCAGTGAGTCGACAGCAATGGCGGGGGGGATCTACGAGCAGTACTTC. Encoded protein: CAISESTAMAGGIYEQYF. The rearrangement joins TRBV10-3 to TRBJ2-7; 9 bases align to TRBD2. This CDR3 contains 18 residues. Per germline, CDR1 ENHRY and CDR2 SYGVKD. Trimming cost V 0 bases and J 3 bases; bases outside gene matches: 12.

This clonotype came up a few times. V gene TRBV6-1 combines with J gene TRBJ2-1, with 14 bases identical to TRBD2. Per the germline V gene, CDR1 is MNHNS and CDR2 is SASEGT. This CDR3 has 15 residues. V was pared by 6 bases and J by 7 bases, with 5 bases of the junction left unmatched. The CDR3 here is CASRPGLAGVNEQFF. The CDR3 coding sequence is TGTGCCAGCAGACCGGGACTAGCGGGAGTAAATGAGCAGTTCTTC.

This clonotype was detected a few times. CDR3 region: CASSPSGYQETQYF. CDR3 nucleotide sequence: TGTGCCAGCAGCCCTAGCGGGTACCAAGAGACCCAGTACTTC. The rearrangement uses TRBV9 and TRBJ2-5; 8 positions match TRBD2. The junction had 2 bases not matched to a gene; V was cut back by 4 bases and J by 0 bases. Germline CDR1 and CDR2: SGDLS and YYNGEE. This CDR3 contains 14 residues. Looking up the rest from reference TRBV9 and TRBJ2-5 gives the full variable domain: DSGVTQTPKHLITATGQRVTLRCSPRSGDLSVYWYQQSLDQGLQFLIQYYNGEERAKGNILERFSAQQFPDLHSELNLSSLELGDSALYFCASSPSGYQETQYFGPGTRLLVL.

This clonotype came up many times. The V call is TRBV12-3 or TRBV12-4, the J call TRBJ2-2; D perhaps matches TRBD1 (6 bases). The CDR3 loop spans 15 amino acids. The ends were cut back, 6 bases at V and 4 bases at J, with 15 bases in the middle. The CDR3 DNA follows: TGTGCCAGCAGCCTGATGGACAGACGCACCGGGGAGCTGTTTTTT. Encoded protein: CASSLMDRRTGELFF.

Here the CDR3 DNA reads TGTGCCAGCACCCCACTTAGCGGGAGCACAGATACGCAGTATTTT. Its translation: CASTPLSGSTDTQYF. The chain combines TRBV7-2 with TRBJ2-3; TRBD2 matches at 7 bases. Trimming took 7 bases from V and 0 from J; bases not matched to a gene: 7. Germline CDR1 and CDR2: SGHTA and FQGNSA. The CDR3 sequence is 15 residues long.

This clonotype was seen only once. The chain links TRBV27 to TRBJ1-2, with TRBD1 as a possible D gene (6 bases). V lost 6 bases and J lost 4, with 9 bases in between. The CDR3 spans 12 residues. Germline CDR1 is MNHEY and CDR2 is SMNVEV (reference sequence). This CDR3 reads CASRSDSYGYTF. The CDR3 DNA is TGTGCCAGCAGGTCGGACAGCTATGGCTACACCTTC.